These 25 T cell receptor beta chains came from one sample sequenced in a study of blood T cells in healthy people across ages. Primed by a sample-barcoded 5' primer and a J-beta primer mix, a second PCR proceeded for about 6 to 11 cycles. TCRdb independently ran MiXCR on the 5' RACE reads; one entry per CDR3 protein. The table lists 780,000 or so distinct CDR3 sequences, around half of them singletons. Specimen: blood. The receptors originated from a man older than 75 in good health.

The rearrangement joins TRBV15 to TRBJ2-7; D is unresolved. This CDR3 is built from 14 residues. Trimming pared 1 base from V and 0 bases from J, leaving 7 bases between. The germline V gene encodes CDR1 LNHNV and CDR2 YYDKDF (reference sequence). Here the CDR3 DNA reads TGTGCCACCAGCAGAGGTGGCAGCTCCTACGAGCAGTACTTC. This codes for CATSRGGSSYEQYF. The full variable domain, completed using reference TRBV15 and TRBJ2-7, is DAMVIQNPRYQVTQFGKPVTLSCSQTLNHNVMYWYQQKSSQAPKLLFHYYDKDFNNEADTPDNFQSRRPNTSFCFLDIRSPGLGDTAMYLCATSRGGSSYEQYFGPGTRLTVT.

The chain carries TRBV13 and TRBJ2-7; 10 nucleotides match TRBD2. V gave up 5 bases and J gave up 0 bases; unmatched junction bases: 13. Germline V gene lookup returns CDR1 PRHDT and CDR2 FYEKMQ (reference sequence). CDR3 length equals 18 residues. The CDR3 reads CASSPSGASGGSSYEQYF. The CDR3, as DNA: TGTGCCAGCAGCCCATCCGGGGCTAGCGGGGGTAGCTCCTACGAGCAGTACTTC.

The rearrangement links TRBV27 to TRBJ2-5, with a tentative D call TRBD2 (5 bases). V was shortened by 5 bases and J by 4 bases, with 17 bases between the two germline ends. The CDR3 runs to 15 residues. Germline V lookup: CDR1 MNHEY, CDR2 SMNVEV (reference sequence). The CDR3 coding sequence is TGTGCCAGCAGTCCTTCTAGCAGACCGGTAGAGACCCAGTACTTC. Translation gives CASSPSSRPVETQYF.

Concerning this clonotype itself: A junction end diverges from the germline sequence, so it may reflect a read error. The chain couples TRBV6-5 to TRBJ1-6, with 7 bases aligning to TRBD1. This CDR3 is built from 17 residues. Per germline, CDR1 MNHEY and CDR2 SVGAGI. For the CDR3, the DNA is TGTGCCAGCAGCACCCCCCCGACAGGGTCGCGCAATTCACCCCCCCACTTT. It translates to CASSTPPTGSRNSPPHF.

This chain uses TRBV6-2 or TRBV6-3 with TRBJ2-1; no definite D call. The germline gives CDR1 MNHEY, CDR2 SVGEGT. Trimming took off 2 bases at V and 9 bases at J, with 14 bases between the two ends. The CDR3 runs 14 residues. CDR3 sequence (DNA): TGTGCCAGCAGTTACGAATTGAACAGAGGTGAGCAGTTCTTC. Translated: CASSYELNRGEQFF.

The chain combines TRBV7-9 with TRBJ1-2; 8 bases agree with TRBD1. V lost 4 bases and J lost 8; bases outside the gene matches: 12. Germline loops: CDR1 SEHNR, CDR2 FQNEAQ (reference sequence). The CDR3 contains 15 residues. CDR3 nucleotides: TGTGCCAGCAGCTCCGACAGGGGCGCCTTAGGGGGCTACACCTTC. Translating it yields CASSSDRGALGGYTF.

The rearrangement uses TRBV2 and TRBJ2-1; 12 bases fit TRBD2. V lost 8 bases and J lost 3; bases outside the gene matches: 11. CDR3 length equals 17 residues. The V gene's germline CDR1 is SNHLY and CDR2 FYNNEI. This CDR3 is CASLGLAGGPYYNEQFF. CDR3 nucleotide sequence: TGTGCCAGCCTGGGGCTAGCGGGAGGGCCTTACTACAATGAGCAGTTCTTC.

This clonotype was counted only a few times. The chain links TRBV3-1 to TRBJ2-7; the match to TRBD2 covers 9 bases. V shed 5 bases, J shed 2 bases, and the junction held 7 bases outside the gene matches. The CDR3 extends over 15 amino acids. The germline V gene encodes CDR1 LGHDT and CDR2 YNNKEL (reference sequence). CDR3 DNA: TGTGCCAGCAGCTCCTGGCGGGAGGGCCCCTACGAGCAGTACTTC. The encoded protein is CASSSWREGPYEQYF.

The V and J genes are TRBV5-5 and TRBJ2-4, with D possibly being TRBD2 (6 bases). The CDR3 contains 16 residues. Trimming removed 4 bases from V and 0 bases from J, with 14 bases in between. Germline V gives CDR1 SGHKS, CDR2 YYEKEE (reference sequence). The chain's CDR3 is CASSTIADIAKNIQYF. The CDR3 nucleotides read TGTGCCAGCAGCACCATAGCGGATATAGCCAAAAACATTCAGTACTTC. The whole variable domain, filled in from reference TRBV5-5 and TRBJ2-4, reads DAGVTQSPTHLIKTRGQQVTLRCSPISGHKSVSWYQQVLGQGPQFIFQYYEKEERGRGNFPDRFSARQFPNYSSELNVNALLLGDSALYLCASSTIADIAKNIQYFGAGTRLSVL.

This clonotype was counted a few times. This chain links TRBV6-5 with TRBJ2-4; either TRBD1 or TRBD2 may fit D (5 bases each). Gene TRBJ2-7 matches the end of the DNA better, so the J call may be wrong. The CDR3 spans 16 residues. Germline V gives CDR1 MNHEY, CDR2 SVGAGI. The CDR3 is CASSYILWGTPDEQYF. The CDR3 DNA is TGTGCCAGCAGTTACATACTGTGGGGGACCCCTGACGAGCAGTACTTC.

V is TRBV3-1 and J is TRBJ2-7, with 11 bases identical to TRBD2. The closer fit of TRBJ2-5 to the DNA end suggests the J call may be wrong. The CDR3 extends over 19 amino acids. CDR1 LGHDT and CDR2 YNNKEL come from the germline V gene (reference sequence). The CDR3, as DNA: TGTGCCAGCAGCCAAGATGGGTGGAGACTAGCGGGAATCGGGGAGACCCAGTACTTC. It is translated as CASSQDGWRLAGIGETQYF.

V usage is TRBV2 and J usage is TRBJ2-1; 8 bases map to TRBD2. Germline CDR1 is SNHLY and CDR2 is FYNNEI. After removal of 6 bases from V and 4 bases from J, the junction contained 8 bases not matched to a gene. This CDR3 has 15 residues. CDR3 sequence: CASRRGLGAYNEQFF. CDR3 DNA: TGTGCCAGCAGGAGGGGACTAGGGGCTTACAATGAGCAGTTCTTC.

The chain recombines TRBV29-1 with TRBJ2-5; D assignment may be TRBD1 or TRBD2 (6 bases each). This CDR3 comprises 13 residues. Trimming left V 4 bases short and J 5 bases short, with 14 bases between. Germline-derived CDR1 and CDR2 are SQVTM and ANQGSEA. CDR3 nucleotides: TGCAGCGTTGGGGGGGCGTACCGGGAGACCCAGTACTTC. Its translation is CSVGGAYRETQYF.

This clonotype was counted between two and nine times. V is TRBV20-1 and J is TRBJ2-3; weak D call: TRBD1 (5 bases). The CDR3 runs 16 residues. V shed 4 bases and J shed 0 bases, with 17 bases lying between them. Germline V gives CDR1 DFQATT, CDR2 SNEGSKA (reference sequence). In DNA form, the CDR3 reads TGCAGTGCTATTACCCCTACAGGAACAAGCACAGATACGCAGTATTTT. Translation: CSAITPTGTSTDTQYF.

The chain couples TRBV20-1 to TRBJ2-7; 7 bases map to TRBD1. The V and J ends lost 5 bases and 5 bases, in that order; junction bases with no gene match: 9. This CDR3 is 13 amino acids long. The germline V gene has CDR1 DFQATT and CDR2 SNEGSKA (reference sequence). CDR3 sequence: CSAFYGTVHEQYF. DNA of the CDR3: TGCAGTGCTTTCTACGGGACAGTCCACGAGCAGTACTTC.

CDR3 protein: CSVGKSPYEQYF. CDR3 bases: TGCAGCGTAGGGAAATCCCCCTACGAGCAGTACTTC. The chain couples TRBV29-1 to TRBJ2-7; D not certain. Deletions cut 6 bases from V and 2 bases from J, with 11 bases between. This CDR3 is built from 12 residues. Germline V CDR1 and CDR2: SQVTM, ANQGSEA.

This clonotype was counted between two and nine times. This chain joins TRBV20-1 and TRBJ2-1; 10 bases match TRBD1. The CDR3 totals 15 residues. Germline values: CDR1 DFQATT, CDR2 SNEGSKA (reference sequence). The V segment lost 2 bases and the J segment 7 bases; nucleotides outside the gene matches: 8. Written as DNA, the CDR3 is TGCAGTGCTAGACGAAGGGACAGGGGTGAGAATGAGCAGTTCTTC. Amino acid sequence: CSARRRDRGENEQFF.

The rearrangement joins TRBV7-2 to TRBJ2-3; a weak D match, TRBD2 (5 bases). The CDR3 consists of 15 residues. CDR1 and CDR2 (germline): SGHTA, FQGNSA. V shed 4 bases and J shed 0 bases, with 11 bases lying between them. CDR3: CTSSSRRSSTDTQYF. For the CDR3, the DNA is TGTACCAGCAGCTCGCGGAGGTCTAGCACAGATACGCAGTATTTT.

This clonotype was counted between two and nine times. This chain uses TRBV2 with TRBJ2-7, with D possibly TRBD2 on 5 matching bases. V shed 6 bases and J shed 4 bases, with 25 bases lying between them. The CDR3 contains 17 residues. CDR1 and CDR2 from the germline V gene are SNHLY and FYNNEI. This CDR3 reads CASRVGASGRGSYEQYF. The CDR3, as DNA: TGTGCCAGCAGGGTAGGCGCCAGTGGGAGAGGCTCGTACGAGCAGTACTTC.

This clonotype was detected ten times or more. CDR3 coding DNA: TGTGCTAGTGGTTTAAAAGGGGAGGGCGGCGAGCAGTACTTC. Encoded protein: CASGLKGEGGEQYF. The V and J genes are TRBV12-5 and TRBJ2-7; 7 positions agree with TRBD2. CDR3 length: 14 amino acids. CDR1 and CDR2 from the germline V gene are LGHNT and FRNRAP. The V and J ends lost 3 bases and 6 bases, in that order; junction bases with no gene match: 8.

This sequence joins TRBV29-1 and TRBJ2-1; 7 bases map to TRBD2. This CDR3 spans 13 amino acids. CDR1 is SQVTM and CDR2 is ANQGSEA in the germline V gene. Trimming removed 6 bases from V and 5 bases from J; junction bases left unmatched: 7. The CDR3 here is CSVGQRGDNEQFF. CDR3 in DNA: TGCAGCGTGGGGCAACGGGGGGACAATGAGCAGTTCTTC.

The rearrangement links TRBV11-1 to TRBJ2-5, with D possibly TRBD2 on 5 matching bases. The end of the DNA aligns better with TRBJ2-7, so the J call may be wrong. This CDR3 is 14 amino acids long. The germline gives CDR1 SGHAT, CDR2 FQDESV (reference sequence). The CDR3 is CASSPSGLPSEQYF. The CDR3 DNA follows: TGTGCCAGCAGCCCCTCCGGACTCCCCAGCGAGCAGTACTTC.

This clonotype has only a few counts. The J gene is TRBJ2-1, the V gene TRBV10-3; D is possibly TRBD2 (6 bases). This CDR3 contains 13 residues. Germline assignment: CDR1 ENHRY and CDR2 SYGVKD. With 8 bases removed from V and 2 bases from J, the gap between germline ends came to 10 bases. The CDR3 loop is CAIGGGAYNEQFF. In DNA, the CDR3 is TGTGCCATCGGCGGCGGGGCCTACAATGAGCAGTTCTTC.

The chain recombines TRBV18 with TRBJ2-5; D remains ambiguous. The CDR3 is made up of 13 amino acids. Trimming left V 2 bases short and J 1 base short, with 5 bases between. CDR1 and CDR2 (germline): KGHSH, LQKENI. CDR3 residues: CASSPEIQETQYF. CDR3 coding DNA: TGTGCCAGCTCACCAGAGATCCAAGAGACCCAGTACTTC.

J is TRBJ2-3 and V is TRBV6-1, with D unclear. V shed 7 bases and J shed 14 bases, with 28 bases lying between them. The CDR3 is 15 amino acids. Germline V gene lookup returns CDR1 MNHNS and CDR2 SASEGT. CDR3: CASTTRAQRHRYAYF. CDR3 bases: TGTGCCAGCACGACCCGGGCTCAAAGGCACAGATACGCGTATTTT.